These 25 T cell receptor beta chains came from one sample sequenced in a study of blood T cell repertoires in COVID-19. The table came from immunoSEQ multiplex PCR; TCRdb's copy has only in-frame clones and leaves some out. The table includes a few hundred thousand clones, just under 90% detected once. The sequenced sample was peripheral blood. These receptors all come from a woman aged 45-65 years with COVID-19, enrolled during active disease.

The genes are TRBV5-1 and TRBJ1-1, with TRBD1 identical over 9 bases. V shed 6 bases, J shed 4 bases, and the junction held 10 bases outside the gene matches. Germline values: CDR1 SGHRS, CDR2 YFSETQ. This CDR3 is built from 15 residues. DNA for the CDR3: TGCGCCAGCACCGACCGGGACAGGGTTGGCACTGAAGCTTTCTTT. It codes for CASTDRDRVGTEAFF.

This chain joins TRBV5-8 and TRBJ2-3; 9 bases are shared with TRBD2. There are 18 residues in the CDR3. The germline V gene encodes CDR1 SGHTS and CDR2 YDEGEE. V was clipped by 3 bases and J by 0 bases; unmatched bases: 11. This chain's CDR3 is CASSSGGLAGTSTDTQYF. The CDR3 nucleotides read TGTGCCAGCAGCTCGGGGGGGCTAGCGGGAACTAGCACAGATACGCAGTATTTT.

The chain combines TRBV7-2 with TRBJ2-7; 14 nucleotides match TRBD2. This CDR3 comprises 17 residues. Unmatched junction bases numbered 7, after V lost 1 base and J lost 5 bases. Germline CDR1 is SGHTA and CDR2 is FQGNSA. The CDR3 sequence: CASSLVGGTSGSHEQYF. CDR3 in DNA: TGTGCCAGCAGCTTAGTAGGGGGGACTAGCGGGAGCCACGAGCAGTACTTC. The full variable domain, completed using reference TRBV7-2 and TRBJ2-7, is GAGVSQSPSNKVTEKGKDVELRCDPISGHTALYWYRQSLGQGLEFLIYFQGNSAPDKSGLPSDRFSAERTGGSVSTLTIQRTQQEDSAVYLCASSLVGGTSGSHEQYFGPGTRLTVT.

V and J are TRBV5-4 and TRBJ1-1; 10 positions match TRBD1. The CDR3 sequence is 15 residues long. Germline loops: CDR1 SGHNT, CDR2 YYREEE (reference sequence). V lost 4 bases, J lost 7 bases, and 10 bases stayed unmatched. CDR3 DNA sequence: TGTGCCAGCAGCCCAGGACAGGGGGGAAGTGATGAAGCTTTCTTT. This gives the protein CASSPGQGGSDEAFF.

The CDR3 spells CASGLDDNIVRTGRYSNQPQHF. The CDR3 nucleotides are TGTGCTAGTGGTCTAGACGACAATATAGTGAGGACAGGGCGTTATAGCAATCAGCCCCAGCATTTT. The chain couples TRBV12-5 to TRBJ1-5; 8 nucleotides agree with TRBD1. V gave up 5 bases and J gave up 0 bases; unmatched junction bases: 24. CDR1 and CDR2 from the germline V gene are LGHNT and FRNRAP. CDR3 length: 22 residues.

The rearrangement links TRBV4-1 to TRBJ1-4; TRBD1 agrees at 10 bases. Losses at the gene ends were 1 base for V and 8 bases for J; bases not matched to a gene: 10. CDR3 length equals 17 residues. Germline assignment: CDR1 MGHRA and CDR2 YSYEKL. The DNA of the CDR3 is TGCGCCAGCAGCCAAGGGGTGACAGGGGGCCGGAGGGAAAAACTGTTTTTT. This gives the protein CASSQGVTGGRREKLFF.

V is TRBV13 and J is TRBJ1-2; the match to TRBD1 covers 9 bases. Germline CDR1 PRHDT, CDR2 FYEKMQ (reference sequence). V shed 4 bases, J shed 7 bases, and the junction held 7 bases outside the gene matches. This CDR3 comprises 14 residues. CDR3: CASSSLTGGIGYTF. CDR3 coding DNA: TGTGCCAGCAGCTCGCTAACAGGGGGCATTGGCTACACCTTC.

The rearrangement links TRBV9 to TRBJ2-7; 9 bases fit TRBD1. The CDR3 runs 14 residues. Germline lookup yields CDR1 SGDLS and CDR2 YYNGEE. V lost 1 base to trimming and J lost 3 bases; unmatched junction nucleotides: 2. CDR3 loop: CASSVRDRDYEQYF. The CDR3 region has the DNA TGTGCCAGCAGCGTAAGGGACAGGGACTACGAGCAGTACTTC.

This sequence joins TRBV27 and TRBJ2-3; 7 bases align to TRBD2. Trimming took 8 bases from V and 6 from J; bases not matched to a gene: 8. The CDR3 spans 13 residues. From germline, CDR1 is MNHEY and CDR2 SMNVEV (reference sequence). The CDR3 spells CASRRLAPDTQYF. The CDR3, as DNA: TGTGCCAGCCGGCGACTAGCACCGGATACGCAGTATTTT.

The V and J genes are TRBV2 and TRBJ2-3; a weak D match, TRBD1 (9 bases). This CDR3 contains 15 residues. The V end was cut by 5 bases, the J end by 7 bases, with 19 bases between. Germline V lookup: CDR1 SNHLY, CDR2 FYNNEI. The CDR3 DNA sequence: TGTGCCAGCAGTCGGGAGGGACAGGGTGCGAATACGCAGTATTTT. This translates into CASSREGQGANTQYF.

The chain joins TRBV30 to TRBJ2-6; the D gene is possibly TRBD2 (5 bases). The CDR3 is 14 residues long. Germline V CDR1 and CDR2: GTSNPN, SVGIG (reference sequence). V lost 0 bases to trimming and J lost 4 bases, with 7 bases between them. CDR3 DNA: TGTGCCTGGAGTGTAAGGAGGGGGGCCAACGTCCTGACTTTC. Its translation: CAWSVRRGANVLTF. The full variable domain, in which reference TRBV30 and TRBJ2-6 provide the parts outside the CDR3, is SQTIHQWPATLVQPVGSPLSLECTVEGTSNPNLYWYRQAAGRGLQLLFYSVGIGQISSEVPQNLSASRPQDRQFILSSKKLLLSDSGFYLCAWSVRRGANVLTFGAGSRLTVL.

This chain uses TRBV30 with TRBJ2-7, with 7 bases aligning to TRBD2. The CDR3 spans 18 residues. CDR1 and CDR2 from the germline V gene are GTSNPN and SVGIG (reference sequence). V shed 3 bases, J shed 2 bases, and the junction held 19 bases outside the gene matches. CDR3 nucleotides: TGTGCCTGGAGCCCCGGGGTCGGGGGACTAAAGAGGGCCTACGAGCAGTACTTC. Protein product: CAWSPGVGGLKRAYEQYF.

A single count supports this clone. Within the sample, other DNA sequences also encode this same CDR3. The CDR3 reads CASLAGGQETQYF. The DNA of the CDR3 is TGTGCCAGCTTAGCGGGAGGGCAAGAGACCCAGTACTTC. This rearrangement joins TRBV9 to TRBJ2-5, with TRBD2 matching over 11 bases. This CDR3 comprises 13 residues. Trimming at V came to 7 bases and at J to 2 bases, leaving 1 base not matched to a gene. Germline CDR1 SGDLS, CDR2 YYNGEE.

The chain couples TRBV2 to TRBJ2-5, with 7 bases lining up with TRBD1. The CDR3 spans 15 residues. Germline CDR1 is SNHLY and CDR2 is FYNNEI. V shed 3 bases and J 2 bases; nucleotides not matched to a gene: 6. The CDR3 nucleotides read TGTGCCAGCAGTGAGGGGACAGTAAATCAAGAGACCCAGTACTTC. Translated, it gives CASSEGTVNQETQYF. Full variable domain (rest looked up from reference TRBV2 and TRBJ2-5): EPEVTQTPSHQVTQMGQEVILRCVPISNHLYFYWYRQILGQKVEFLVSFYNNEISEKSEIFDDQFSVERPDGSNFTLKIRSTKLEDSAMYFCASSEGTVNQETQYFGPGTRLLVL.

The chain combines TRBV6-5 with TRBJ2-2; 7 nucleotides line up with TRBD1. The CDR3 runs to 15 residues. Trimming removed 6 bases from V and 4 bases from J; junction bases left unmatched: 8. Germline CDR1 and CDR2: MNHEY and SVGAGI. CDR3 bases: TGTGCCAGCAGCATACAAGGGGGCCTCACCGGGGAGCTGTTTTTT. It codes for CASSIQGGLTGELFF.

The V and J genes are TRBV18 and TRBJ2-7, with 13 bases aligning to TRBD2. Germline CDR1 reads KGHSH; CDR2 reads LQKENI. V was clipped by 5 bases and J by 4 bases; unmatched bases: 5. The length of the CDR3 is 15 residues. CDR3 amino acids: CASSSGLAGSYEQYF. The DNA for the CDR3 is TGTGCCAGCTCATCGGGACTAGCGGGGTCGTACGAGCAGTACTTC.

V is TRBV25-1 and J is TRBJ2-7, with D perhaps TRBD2 (6 bases). Deletions cut 7 bases from V and 4 bases from J, with 17 bases between. Germline-derived CDR1 and CDR2 are MGHDK and SYGVNS. The CDR3 sequence is 14 residues long. CDR3 DNA sequence: TGTGCCAGCACGGCGGCGGGGTTTCAATACGAGCAGTACTTC. It is translated as CASTAAGFQYEQYF.

The rearrangement links TRBV7-7 to TRBJ2-7, with TRBD2 matching 7 bases. J gave up 3 bases and V 4 bases, and 12 bases lay outside the gene matches. Germline lookup yields CDR1 SSHAT and CDR2 FNYEAQ (reference sequence). This CDR3 is 16 amino acids long. Written as DNA, the CDR3 is TGTGCCAGCAGCTACGGGCTAGCGGAACATAACTACGAGCAGTACTTC. Its protein is CASSYGLAEHNYEQYF.

The V call is TRBV7-2, the J call TRBJ2-3, with 9 positions matching TRBD2. V shed 5 bases, J shed 2 bases, and the junction held 14 bases outside the gene matches. The length of the CDR3 is 18 residues. Germline-derived CDR1 and CDR2 are SGHTA and FQGNSA. The CDR3 sequence is CASSPQRVLAGNTDTQYF. CDR3 sequence (DNA): TGTGCCAGCAGCCCTCAACGGGTCCTAGCGGGGAACACAGATACGCAGTATTTT.

This rearrangement joins TRBV5-1 to TRBJ2-1; TRBD2 matches 8 bases. In germline, CDR1 is SGHRS, CDR2 YFSETQ. The junction had 11 bases not matched to a gene; V was cut back by 5 bases and J by 4 bases. The CDR3 spans 16 residues. The CDR3 DNA reads TGCGCCAGCAGTAGCGGGATATCCCAAGGATACAATGAGCAGTTCTTC. It codes for CASSSGISQGYNEQFF.

The chain links TRBV29-1 to TRBJ2-3; D is unresolved. This CDR3 region has 13 residues. V was clipped by 5 bases and J by 0 bases, with 9 bases between them. Germline-derived CDR1 and CDR2 are SQVTM and ANQGSEA. CDR3 protein: CSVTGGSTDTQYF. In DNA, the CDR3 is TGCAGCGTTACGGGTGGGAGCACAGATACGCAGTATTTT.

The chain carries TRBV4-1 and TRBJ1-4; 7 nucleotides match TRBD1. The CDR3 spans 15 residues. Germline loops: CDR1 MGHRA, CDR2 YSYEKL. J gave up 7 bases and V 1 base, and 6 bases lay outside the gene matches. CDR3 loop: CASSQGAGDSEKLFF. CDR3 DNA sequence: TGCGCCAGCAGCCAAGGGGCAGGGGACAGTGAAAAACTGTTTTTT.

In regard to this clone: Other DNA variants within this sample encode the same CDR3. V is TRBV10-3 and J is TRBJ2-7, with 8 bases fitting TRBD1. Germline V gives CDR1 ENHRY, CDR2 SYGVKD. After removal of 4 bases from V and 1 base from J, the junction contained 3 bases not matched to a gene. The CDR3 is 14 amino acids. CDR3 sequence reads: CAISGGQGSYEQYF. Written as DNA, the CDR3 is TGTGCCATCAGTGGTGGACAGGGATCCTACGAGCAGTACTTC.

This rearrangement joins TRBV10-2 to TRBJ2-7, with 13 bases that match TRBD2. The CDR3 is 17 residues long. In germline, CDR1 is WSHSY, CDR2 SAAADI. V lost 3 bases to trimming and J lost 3 bases; unmatched junction nucleotides: 8. CDR3 sequence (DNA): TGCGCCAGCAGTGATGGTCAGGGACTAGCGGGACTCTACGAGCAGTACTTC. Translation: CASSDGQGLAGLYEQYF.

This chain uses TRBV11-2 with TRBJ2-1, with a weak D call TRBD2 (6 bases). Trimming stripped 5 bases from V and 7 bases from J, with 15 bases between. The CDR3 runs to 14 residues. Germline CDR1 reads SGHAT; CDR2 reads FQNNGV. CDR3 DNA: TGTGCCAGCAGCACCCGACGACTAGGAAATGAGCAGTTCTTC. This translates into CASSTRRLGNEQFF.